The clone carrying this T cell receptor beta chain was recorded a few times. Its antigen is still unknown. With iRepertoire HTBI primers and Arm-PCR of CDR3 regions, TCR beta libraries were built. TCRdb reanalysed the multiplex PCR reads using MiXCR and keeps one entry per CDR3 protein. Among 500,000 to 700,000 distinct CDR3 sequences listed, 25% to 35% were seen once. This entry comes from a study of regulatory T cells in long-lasting Graves disease. At the level of the study: The study counted Graves' disease as persistent given over 5 years of antithyroid drugs and positive TSH receptor antibodies.

Regarding the study as a whole: TRBV28, TRBJ1-2 and TRBJ2-5 were segments that persistent disease favored.

Trimming stripped 5 bases from V and 6 bases from J, with 16 bases between. Germline-derived CDR1 and CDR2 are SGHAT and FQNNGV. This CDR3 contains 14 residues. Time point noted: persistent/refractory GD, antithyroid drugs over 5 years with positive TRAb. Researchers made the TCR library from RNA that was extracted from PBMCs. One endocrinology department in Xi'an, China, was where patients came from. The chain has TRBV11-2 and TRBJ2-5; D remains ambiguous. The source is a female donor with Graves disease. The starting material was peripheral blood mononuclear cells (PBMCs), obtained when the disease was refractory, from a patient treated with antithyroid drugs. CDR3 sequence reads: CASSQDPVLQTQYF. DNA of the CDR3: TGTGCCAGCAGCCAAGACCCCGTTTTGCAGACCCAGTACTTC.